These T cell receptor beta chains were read from a single sample in a study of cytomegalovirus exposure and HLA in healthy donors. Assay used: immunoSEQ multiplex PCR; TCRdb lists only in-frame clones, some missing. The repertoire holds around 80,000 clones, with approximately 74% as singletons. Material for sequencing was PBMCs. The source of these receptors is a man aged 35-49 years in good health and CMV-seropositive. CDR3s leave out the opening cysteine and the closing phenylalanine or tryptophan. Each record gives: J gene, clone size, V gene, CDR3 length, CDR3 protein. The size of a clone is reported for some rows only, either as once, few or many, or as a class for expanded clones.

j_gene: TRBJ2-3
abundance: NA
v_gene: TRBV27
len: 13
CDR3aa: ASSSDREDTDTQY

j_gene: TRBJ1-1
abundance: NA
v_gene: TRBV28
len: 13
CDR3aa: ASGLAGLMNTEAF

j_gene: TRBJ2-3
abundance: NA
v_gene: TRBV29-1
len: 16
CDR3aa: SVGAGETQVQTTDTQY

j_gene: TRBJ1-1
abundance: few
v_gene: TRBV10-1
len: 13
CDR3aa: ASSSDPFGHTEAF

j_gene: TRBJ1-4
abundance: NA
v_gene: TRBV28
len: 10
CDR3aa: ASHQGNEKLF

j_gene: TRBJ2-1
abundance: NA
v_gene: TRBV29-1
len: 15
CDR3aa: SVVRPGTSGGYNEQF

j_gene: TRBJ2-7
abundance: NA
v_gene: TRBV29-1
len: 12
CDR3aa: SVEAKGGGYEQY

j_gene: TRBJ2-7
abundance: NA
v_gene: TRBV6-1
len: 12
CDR3aa: ASTRTSGPSEQY

j_gene: TRBJ2-7
abundance: NA
v_gene: TRBV29-1
len: 11
CDR3aa: SVRSGTPYEQY

j_gene: TRBJ1-5
abundance: few
v_gene: TRBV7-2
len: 13
CDR3aa: ASSLGDTSNQPQH

j_gene: TRBJ2-7
abundance: once
v_gene: TRBV5-1
len: 13
CDR3aa: ASSLQSGGFYEQY

j_gene: TRBJ1-4
abundance: NA
v_gene: TRBV30
len: 12
CDR3aa: AWSDRDSNEKLF

j_gene: TRBJ2-1
abundance: medium-sized
v_gene: TRBV6-4
len: 12
CDR3aa: ASSPAGEGDEQF

j_gene: TRBJ2-1
abundance: many
v_gene: TRBV4-2
len: 13
CDR3aa: ASSTGLAGAGEQF

j_gene: TRBJ2-5
abundance: NA
v_gene: TRBV28
len: 17
CDR3aa: ASSFFVRLAGDVTDPQY

j_gene: TRBJ2-7
abundance: once
v_gene: TRBV20-1
len: 9
CDR3aa: SSGTTYEQY

j_gene: TRBJ2-7
abundance: NA
v_gene: TRBV6-5
len: 13
CDR3aa: ASSQGATGGDEQY

j_gene: TRBJ1-1
abundance: NA
v_gene: TRBV9
len: 13
CDR3aa: ASSVDPGRGTEAF

j_gene: TRBJ2-1
abundance: NA
v_gene: TRBV9
len: 12
CDR3aa: ASSSGGANNEQF

j_gene: TRBJ2-7
abundance: NA
v_gene: TRBV29-1
len: 10
CDR3aa: SVEGRNYEQY

j_gene: TRBJ2-3
abundance: NA
v_gene: TRBV27
len: 15
CDR3aa: ASSLSLTRGYTDTQY

j_gene: TRBJ2-7
abundance: NA
v_gene: TRBV6-1
len: 12
CDR3aa: ASSEAQEKDEQY

j_gene: TRBJ2-1
abundance: NA
v_gene: TRBV11-2
len: 17
CDR3aa: ASSSTGTSGGPAYNEQF

j_gene: TRBJ2-2
abundance: NA
v_gene: TRBV11-2
len: 13
CDR3aa: ASSLLGSSTGELF

j_gene: TRBJ2-5
abundance: NA
v_gene: TRBV10-3
len: 13
CDR3aa: AISDPTGIDETQY

j_gene: TRBJ1-1
abundance: NA
v_gene: TRBV7-9
len: 11
CDR3aa: ASSLRDRTEAF

j_gene: TRBJ2-7
abundance: NA
v_gene: TRBV9
len: 12
CDR3aa: ASSPTEGGYEQY

j_gene: TRBJ1-5
abundance: NA
v_gene: TRBV19
len: 13
CDR3aa: ASSIGTYSNQPQH

j_gene: TRBJ1-1
abundance: NA
v_gene: TRBV14
len: 14
CDR3aa: ASSPRQGARNTEAF

j_gene: TRBJ1-1
abundance: few
v_gene: TRBV5-1
len: 17
CDR3aa: ASSLYGQGLIEARTEAF

j_gene: TRBJ2-7
abundance: NA
v_gene: TRBV11-2
len: 11
CDR3aa: ASRQRGLYEQY

j_gene: TRBJ2-1
abundance: NA
v_gene: TRBV21-1
len: 15
CDR3aa: ASSKAEVADSYNEQF

j_gene: TRBJ2-3
abundance: NA
v_gene: TRBV2
len: 12
CDR3aa: ASSLAGVFDTQY

j_gene: TRBJ1-2
abundance: NA
v_gene: TRBV29-1
len: 10
CDR3aa: SVEDGAYGYT

j_gene: TRBJ2-7
abundance: NA
v_gene: TRBV7-8
len: 13
CDR3aa: ASSLGSGRLYEQY

j_gene: TRBJ2-3
abundance: NA
v_gene: TRBV5-8
len: 12
CDR3aa: ASSLDRGTDTQY

j_gene: TRBJ2-7
abundance: NA
v_gene: TRBV28
len: 13
CDR3aa: ASIKGLTSGYEQY

j_gene: TRBJ2-5
abundance: NA
v_gene: TRBV21-1
len: 14
CDR3aa: ASSKEVPVAEETQY

j_gene: TRBJ2-1
abundance: NA
v_gene: TRBV28
len: 14
CDR3aa: ASSSTTGRVINEQF

j_gene: TRBJ1-4
abundance: few
v_gene: TRBV6-6
len: 13
CDR3aa: ASSFGAGVNEKLF

j_gene: TRBJ2-3
abundance: NA
v_gene: TRBV30
len: 12
CDR3aa: AWSGKRAGDTQY

j_gene: TRBJ1-3
abundance: NA
v_gene: TRBV5-1
len: 14
CDR3aa: ASSPPGTGGENTIY

j_gene: TRBJ2-7
abundance: NA
v_gene: TRBV6-6
len: 12
CDR3aa: ASSSLDSTYEQY

j_gene: TRBJ2-2
abundance: NA
v_gene: TRBV2
len: 14
CDR3aa: ASNPQGNANTGELF

j_gene: TRBJ2-7
abundance: few
v_gene: TRBV28
len: 11
CDR3aa: ASSSTVSYEQY

j_gene: TRBJ1-1
abundance: NA
v_gene: TRBV6-1
len: 12
CDR3aa: ASSPLRGSTEAF